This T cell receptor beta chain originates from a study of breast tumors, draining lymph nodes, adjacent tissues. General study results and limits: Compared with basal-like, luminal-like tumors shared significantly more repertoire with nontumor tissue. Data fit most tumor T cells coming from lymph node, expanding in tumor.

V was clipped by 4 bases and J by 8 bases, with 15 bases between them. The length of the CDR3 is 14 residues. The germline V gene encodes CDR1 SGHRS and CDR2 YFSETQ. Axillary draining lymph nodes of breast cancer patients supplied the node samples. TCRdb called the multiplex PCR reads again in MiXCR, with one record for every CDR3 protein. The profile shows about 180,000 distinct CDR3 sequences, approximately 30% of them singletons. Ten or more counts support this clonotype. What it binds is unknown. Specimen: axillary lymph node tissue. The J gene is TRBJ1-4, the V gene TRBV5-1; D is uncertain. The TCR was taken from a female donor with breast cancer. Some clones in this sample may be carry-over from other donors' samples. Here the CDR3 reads CASSLSRVGEKLFF. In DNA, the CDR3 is TGCGCCAGCAGCCTCAGTAGAGTAGGGGAAAAACTGTTTTTT.